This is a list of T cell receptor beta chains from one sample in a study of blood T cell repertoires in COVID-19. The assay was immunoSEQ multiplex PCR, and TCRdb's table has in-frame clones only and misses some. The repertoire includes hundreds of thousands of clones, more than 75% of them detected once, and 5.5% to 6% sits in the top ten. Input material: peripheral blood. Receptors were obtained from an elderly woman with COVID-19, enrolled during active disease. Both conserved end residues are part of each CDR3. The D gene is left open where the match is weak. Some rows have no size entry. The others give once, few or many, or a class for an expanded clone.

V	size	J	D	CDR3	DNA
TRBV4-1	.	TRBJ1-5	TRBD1	CASSQGPGQGFFTQPQHF	TGCGCCAGCAGCCAAGGTCCGGGACAGGGATTTTTCACTCAGCCCCAGCATTTT
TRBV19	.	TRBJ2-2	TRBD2	CASRLGLAGNTGELFF	TGTGCCAGCCGTTTGGGACTAGCGGGGAACACCGGGGAGCTGTTTTTT
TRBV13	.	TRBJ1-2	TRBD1	CASSLGYRTGANYGYTF	TGTGCCAGCAGCTTAGGATACCGGACAGGAGCTAACTATGGCTACACCTTC
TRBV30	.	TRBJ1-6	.	CAWSGGNRAPYNSPLHF	TGTGCCTGGAGTGGGGGGAACAGGGCGCCTTATAATTCACCCCTCCACTTT
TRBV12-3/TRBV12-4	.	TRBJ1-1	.	CASSSTWAAFF	TGTGCCAGCAGTTCCACATGGGCCGCTTTCTTT
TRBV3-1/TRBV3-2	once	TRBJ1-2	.	CASSPLAGGSYGYTF	TGTGCCAGCAGCCCCCTTGCGGGGGGGAGCTATGGCTACACCTTC
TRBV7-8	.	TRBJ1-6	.	CASSFQGHNSPLHF	TGTGCCAGCAGCTTCCAGGGCCATAATTCACCCCTCCACTTT
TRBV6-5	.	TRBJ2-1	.	CASSSSRTGFGEQFF	TGTGCCAGCAGTTCTTCCCGAACAGGGTTCGGTGAGCAGTTCTTC
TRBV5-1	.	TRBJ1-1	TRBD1	CASSLLGQGNTEAFF	TGCGCCAGCAGCTTGTTGGGACAGGGAAACACTGAAGCTTTCTTT
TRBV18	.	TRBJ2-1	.	CASSPELDNEQFF	TGTGCCAGCTCACCAGAGTTGGACAATGAGCAGTTCTTC
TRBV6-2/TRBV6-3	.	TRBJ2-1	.	CASSTPGGATYNEQFF	TGTGCCAGCAGTACCCCTGGGGGGGCAACCTACAATGAGCAGTTCTTC
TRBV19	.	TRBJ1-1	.	CASADSTTRGTEAFF	TGTGCCAGCGCCGACAGCACAACGCGAGGCACTGAAGCTTTCTTT
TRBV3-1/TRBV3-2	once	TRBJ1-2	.	CASSRQGSEVGGYTF	TGTGCCAGCAGCCGGCAGGGGTCGGAAGTGGGTGGCTACACCTTC
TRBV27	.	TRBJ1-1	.	CASSLTAPGNTEAFF	TGTGCCAGCAGTTTAACTGCCCCAGGGAACACTGAAGCTTTCTTT
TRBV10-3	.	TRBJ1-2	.	CAINHPGRYGYTF	TGTGCCATCAACCACCCGGGTCGATATGGCTACACCTTC
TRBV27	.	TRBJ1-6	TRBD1	CASSLSGQSNSPLHF	TGTGCCAGCAGTTTGTCGGGACAGTCTAATTCACCCCTCCACTTT
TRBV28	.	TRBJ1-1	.	CASSLLVGAYSEAFF	TGTGCCAGCAGTTTATTGGTTGGGGCCTACTCTGAAGCTTTCTTT
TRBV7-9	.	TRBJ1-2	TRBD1	CASSLTGGDYGYTF	TGTGCCAGCAGCTTAACAGGGGGCGACTATGGCTACACCTTC
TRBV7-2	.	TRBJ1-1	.	CATAGRLNTEAFF	TGTGCCACCGCAGGCAGATTGAACACTGAAGCTTTCTTT
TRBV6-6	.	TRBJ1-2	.	CASTDAREGYTF	TGTGCCAGCACCGACGCCAGGGAAGGCTACACCTTC
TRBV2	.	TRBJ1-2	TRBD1	CASSGTGGPGGYTF	TGTGCCAGCAGTGGGACAGGGGGCCCGGGTGGCTACACCTTC
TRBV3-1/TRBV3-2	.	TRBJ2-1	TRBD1	CASSQGTGNNEQFF	TGTGCCAGCAGCCAAGGGACAGGAAACAATGAGCAGTTCTTC
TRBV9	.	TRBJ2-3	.	CASSVRGWIDTQYF	TGTGCCAGCAGCGTAAGGGGCTGGATAGATACGCAGTATTTT
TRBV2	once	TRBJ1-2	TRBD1	CASRPGTGGAYGYTF	TGTGCCAGCCGCCCCGGGACAGGGGGGGCCTATGGCTACACCTTC
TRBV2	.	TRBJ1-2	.	CASTGRSGYTF	TGTGCCAGCACGGGGAGGTCTGGCTACACCTTC